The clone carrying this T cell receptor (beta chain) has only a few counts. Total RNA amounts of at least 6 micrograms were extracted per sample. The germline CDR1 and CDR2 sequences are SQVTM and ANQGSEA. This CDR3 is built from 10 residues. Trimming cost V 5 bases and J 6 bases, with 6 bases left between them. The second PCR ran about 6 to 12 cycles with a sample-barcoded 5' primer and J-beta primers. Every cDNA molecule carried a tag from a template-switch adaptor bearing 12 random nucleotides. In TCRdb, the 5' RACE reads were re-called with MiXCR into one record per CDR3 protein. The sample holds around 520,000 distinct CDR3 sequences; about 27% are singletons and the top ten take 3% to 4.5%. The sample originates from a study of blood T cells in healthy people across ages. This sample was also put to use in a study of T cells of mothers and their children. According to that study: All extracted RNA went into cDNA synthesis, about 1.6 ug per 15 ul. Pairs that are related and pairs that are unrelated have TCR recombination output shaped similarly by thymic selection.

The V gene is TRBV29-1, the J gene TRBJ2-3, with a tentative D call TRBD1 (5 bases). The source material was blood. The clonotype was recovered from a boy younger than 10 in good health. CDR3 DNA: TGCAGCGTTCAGGGCGATACGCAGTATTTT. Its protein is CSVQGDTQYF.